The clone carrying this TCR beta chain has only one observation. Source study methods: By means of reference gene primer amplification, nucleated cell counts were estimated. Generated by immunoSEQ multiplex PCR, the TCRdb table keeps only in-frame clones and is missing some. The DNA was the basis for D and trimming; V, J and clone size are from that table. This table holds 45,000 to 65,000 clones, roughly 90% found once. The sample belongs to a study of blood T cell repertoires in COVID-19. Study details: From the United States, Italy and Spain came samples of acute and convalescent COVID-19. Sources were T cells, B-cell-depleted T cells, or PBMCs; the material itself was cDNA or gDNA.

Sequenced sample: peripheral blood. This TCR was recovered from a woman of 80 years or more with acute or convalescent COVID-19.

The CDR3 DNA follows: TGTGCCAGTAGTATCCACAGGGCTGACACCGGGGAGCTGTTTTTT. It translates to CASSIHRADTGELFF. The V gene is TRBV19, the J gene TRBJ2-2; D is possibly TRBD1 (6 bases). The germline V gene encodes CDR1 LNHDA and CDR2 SQIVND (reference sequence). The V end was cut by 3 bases, the J end by 3 bases, with 11 bases between. The length of the CDR3 is 15 residues.